These T cell receptor beta chains were read from a single sample in a study of blood T cell repertoires in COVID-19. The data were produced by immunoSEQ multiplex PCR, yet TCRdb's version contains in-frame clones alone and is incomplete. In the table there are about 34,000 clones, around 73% of which are singletons. Material: peripheral blood. Receptors originate from an older woman with acute or convalescent COVID-19. The conserved cysteine and the conserved F or W are not part of the CDR3 here. Each record gives: D gene, clone size, V gene, CDR3 protein. The D gene is left open where the match is weak. Clone size appears in some rows only: once, few, many, or a class for an expanded clone.

D gene: NA
clone size: NA
V gene: TRBV4-1
CDR3 protein: ASSLSRGRESGNTIY

D gene: NA
clone size: NA
V gene: TRBV4-1
CDR3 protein: ASSQLWGAGGDTQY

D gene: TRBD2
clone size: once
V gene: TRBV24-1
CDR3 protein: ATSVPSGLAGGQHNEQF

D gene: TRBD1
clone size: NA
V gene: TRBV18
CDR3 protein: ASSPTRDREANYGYT

D gene: TRBD1
clone size: NA
V gene: TRBV3-1/TRBV3-2
CDR3 protein: ASSPWTGRPNTGELF

D gene: NA
clone size: NA
V gene: TRBV5-4
CDR3 protein: ASSLETTTDTQY

D gene: NA
clone size: once
V gene: TRBV11-2
CDR3 protein: ASSPLNEQF

D gene: NA
clone size: NA
V gene: TRBV7-2
CDR3 protein: ASSPSGGLSYEQY

D gene: NA
clone size: NA
V gene: TRBV3-1/TRBV3-2
CDR3 protein: ASRSLIAEKLF

D gene: TRBD1
clone size: NA
V gene: TRBV11-2
CDR3 protein: ASSTPGTGGTEAF

D gene: NA
clone size: NA
V gene: TRBV19
CDR3 protein: ASNQSFTPGNTIY

D gene: TRBD2
clone size: NA
V gene: TRBV9
CDR3 protein: ASSVYGGATEQF

D gene: TRBD1
clone size: NA
V gene: TRBV10-3
CDR3 protein: AISGQGGYYGYT

D gene: NA
clone size: few
V gene: TRBV3-1/TRBV3-2
CDR3 protein: ASSLVGGATTDTQY

D gene: NA
clone size: NA
V gene: TRBV10-3
CDR3 protein: AISDAPSNYEQY

D gene: TRBD1
clone size: NA
V gene: TRBV6-5
CDR3 protein: ACSRTGYGYT

D gene: NA
clone size: NA
V gene: TRBV6-6
CDR3 protein: ASSNGLLTYEQY